A single sample gave rise to the 32 T cell receptor beta chains below, sequenced in a study of T cells in Graves' hyperthyroidism and ophthalmopathy. Template material for amplifying TCR beta CDR3 regions consisted of RNA transcripts. The study used the HTBI primer set for a first-round RT-PCR of the TCR CDR3. TCRdb recomputed calls from the multiplex PCR reads with MiXCR, one row per CDR3 protein. In the table there are about 540,000 distinct CDR3 sequences, roughly 50% of which are singletons. The specimen was peripheral blood or thyroid tissue (not recorded which). The origin of the receptors is a woman aged 18-29 years with Graves' hyperthyroidism.

The chain uses TRBV6-2 or TRBV6-3 and TRBJ2-2; 10 nucleotides line up with TRBD2. The germline CDR1 and CDR2 sequences are MNHEY and SVGEGT. Trimming cost V 11 bases and J 1 base; bases outside gene matches: 4. The CDR3 is made up of 14 amino acids. The CDR3 DNA sequence: TGTGCCTCCGGGACTAGCGAGAACACCGGGGAGCTGTTTTTT. It yields the protein CASGTSENTGELFF.

This clonotype was seen ten or more times. The rearrangement uses TRBV29-1 and TRBJ2-2; the D is unclear. Germline V gene lookup returns CDR1 SQVTM and CDR2 ANQGSEA. Deletions cut 4 bases from V and 1 base from J, with 10 bases between. The CDR3 contains 14 residues. The CDR3 region is CSVVWPGNTGELFF. DNA for the CDR3: TGCAGCGTTGTATGGCCAGGGAACACCGGGGAGCTGTTTTTT.

This clonotype appeared a few times. The CDR3 sequence: CASSLVGGTNSPLHF. CDR3 in DNA: TGTGCCAGCAGCCTTGTCGGCGGCACTAATTCACCCCTCCACTTT. V gene TRBV7-9 combines with J gene TRBJ1-6; D gene unclear. Trimming stripped 5 bases from V and 6 bases from J, with 14 bases between. The V gene's germline CDR1 is SEHNR and CDR2 FQNEAQ (reference sequence). CDR3 length equals 15 residues. Full variable domain (rest looked up from reference TRBV7-9 and TRBJ1-6): DTGVSQNPRHKITKRGQNVTFRCDPISEHNRLYWYRQTLGQGPEFLTYFQNEAQLEKSRLLSDRFSAERPKGSFSTLEIQRTEQGDSAMYLCASSLVGGTNSPLHFGNGTRLTVT.

V usage is TRBV7-2 and J usage is TRBJ2-3; the D is unclear. V lost 2 bases, J lost 4 bases, and 4 bases lay in between. This CDR3 region has 12 residues. Germline loops: CDR1 SGHTA, CDR2 FQGNSA. The CDR3: CASSLSADTQYF. CDR3 sequence (DNA): TGTGCCAGCAGCTTAAGTGCAGATACGCAGTATTTT.

This clonotype is classed as medium-sized. J is TRBJ1-5 and V is TRBV24-1; D remains ambiguous. The germline gives CDR1 KGHDR, CDR2 SFDVKD. V was clipped by 9 bases and J by 1 base, with 6 bases between them. The CDR3 contains 12 residues. The CDR3: CATDGSNQPQHF. The CDR3, as DNA: TGTGCCACCGACGGCAGCAATCAGCCCCAGCATTTT.

The rearrangement joins TRBV19 to TRBJ1-5; perhaps TRBD1 as D (5 bases). V lost 7 bases, J lost 6 bases, and 25 bases lay in between. Germline values: CDR1 LNHDA, CDR2 SQIVND (reference sequence). This CDR3 has 17 residues. CDR3: CASKARGISSWGQPQHF. The CDR3 DNA reads as TGTGCCAGTAAGGCAAGGGGTATCTCCTCTTGGGGTCAGCCCCAGCATTTT.

This clonotype was observed a few times. The gene calls are TRBV4-1 and TRBJ1-2, with TRBD1 matching 8 bases. CDR3 length: 14 amino acids. Germline CDR1 reads MGHRA; CDR2 reads YSYEKL. With V trimmed by 3 bases and J by 8 bases, 8 bases remained unmatched. The CDR3 sequence: CASSHDRGTGGYTF. The CDR3 DNA is TGCGCCAGCAGCCACGACAGGGGAACGGGAGGCTACACCTTC.

The chain combines TRBV20-1 with TRBJ2-7; either TRBD1 or TRBD2 may supply D (5 bases each). The V end lost 6 bases, the J end lost 8 bases, and 20 bases lay between the germline ends. CDR1 and CDR2 from the germline V gene are DFQATT and SNEGSKA (reference sequence). This CDR3 region has 13 residues. CDR3 sequence (DNA): TGCAGTGCCTACCCCGGGACGAAGAGCCAGCAGTACTTC. Protein product: CSAYPGTKSQQYF.

The chain has TRBV2 and TRBJ1-2; unclear D gene. Trimming stripped 10 bases from V and 4 bases from J, with 19 bases between. The CDR3 runs to 14 residues. Germline assignment: CDR1 SNHLY and CDR2 FYNNEI. The CDR3 region is CATLRTGEIYGYTF. CDR3 coding DNA: TGTGCCACCTTACGAACCGGGGAGATCTATGGCTACACCTTC.

This rearrangement joins TRBV7-2 to TRBJ2-3; no reliable D call. Germline assignment: CDR1 SGHTA and CDR2 FQGNSA. The CDR3 length is 14 residues. The germline V and J ends were trimmed by 2 bases and 0 bases, with 6 bases remaining between them. The DNA for the CDR3 is TGTGCCAGCAGCTTAATGGCCAGCACAGATACGCAGTATTTT. Its translation is CASSLMASTDTQYF.

This clonotype came up many times. The chain recombines TRBV12-3 or TRBV12-4 with TRBJ1-5; possibly TRBD1 for D (6 bases). This CDR3 spans 14 amino acids. V lost 2 bases and J lost 6, with 11 bases in between. CDR3 residues: CASSLRGASQPQHF. The CDR3 DNA follows: TGTGCCAGCAGTTTACGGGGGGCCTCTCAGCCCCAGCATTTT.

The rearrangement links TRBV29-1 to TRBJ1-2, with TRBD1 matching over 9 bases. The V and J ends lost 7 bases and 3 bases, in that order; junction bases with no gene match: 6. This CDR3 spans 13 amino acids. Germline V gene data show CDR1 as SQVTM and CDR2 as ANQGSEA. DNA of the CDR3: TGCAGCGGACCGGGACAGGGAGACTATGGCTACACCTTC. Translating it yields CSGPGQGDYGYTF. Combining the CDR3 with reference TRBV29-1 and TRBJ1-2 gives the whole variable domain SAVISQKPSRDICQRGTSLTIQCQVDSQVTMMFWYRQQPGQSLTLIATANQGSEATYESGFVIDKFPISRPNLTFSTLTVSNMSPEDSSIYLCSGPGQGDYGYTFGSGTRLTVV.

This rearrangement joins TRBV29-1 to TRBJ1-5, with 8 bases that match TRBD1. Germline lookup yields CDR1 SQVTM and CDR2 ANQGSEA. The CDR3 contains 14 residues. The V and J ends lost 8 bases and 4 bases, in that order; junction bases with no gene match: 10. Written as DNA, the CDR3 is TGCAGCAACAGACAGGGGATACCGAATCAGCCCCAGCATTTT. Protein sequence: CSNRQGIPNQPQHF.

There are a few counts of this clonotype. The DNA is omitted, as the CDR3 cannot be located on it reliably, and the CDR3 follows TCRdb's listing. The J gene is TRBJ1-4, the V gene TRBV7-9; whether TRBD1, the table's D call, matches the DNA was not checked. Germline values: CDR1 SEHNR, CDR2 FQNEAQ (reference sequence). Inclusive of both ends, the CDR3 amounts to 15 amino acids. The chain's CDR3 is CASWAAGTGGEKLFF.

This rearrangement joins TRBV15 to TRBJ1-2; TRBD1 matches 11 bases. Germline V gives CDR1 LNHNV, CDR2 YYDKDF (reference sequence). V gave up 1 base and J gave up 8 bases; unmatched junction bases: 9. This CDR3 spans 16 amino acids. CDR3 coding DNA: TGTGCCACCAGCAGAGGAGGACAGGGGGCGACGGAAGGCTACACCTTC. It codes for CATSRGGQGATEGYTF.

Comment on this clonotype: One end of the junction does not line up with germline, which may come from a read error. The chain recombines TRBV9 with TRBJ2-5, with D possibly matching TRBD2 (6 bases). This CDR3 spans 15 amino acids. Germline CDR1 is SGDLS and CDR2 is YYNGEE. The DNA of the CDR3 is TGTGTCAGCAGCGTAGACGGGAGTAATCAAGAGACCCAGTACTTC. Translation gives CVSSVDGSNQETQYF.

This clonotype was observed a handful of times. The chain combines TRBV7-6 with TRBJ2-5, with D possibly called TRBD1 or TRBD2 (5 bases each). The CDR3 has 13 residues. V was pared by 6 bases and J by 4 bases, with 12 bases between. Germline V lookup: CDR1 SGHVS, CDR2 FNYEAQ. This chain's CDR3 is CASRPDGAETQYF. The CDR3 DNA sequence: TGTGCCAGCAGACCCGACGGGGCAGAGACCCAGTACTTC. Variable domain in full (rest from reference TRBV7-6 and TRBJ2-5): GAGVSQSPRYKVTKRGQDVALRCDPISGHVSLYWYRQALGQGPEFLTYFNYEAQQDKSGLPNDRFSAERPEGSISTLTIQRTEQRDSAMYRCASRPDGAETQYFGPGTRLLVL.

This chain uses TRBV6-1 with TRBJ1-1; weak D call: TRBD1 (5 bases). This CDR3 contains 12 residues. Germline V CDR1 and CDR2: MNHNS, SASEGT. The V gene lost 6 bases and the J gene lost 11 bases, with 16 bases spanning the gap. CDR3 DNA: TGTGCCAGCAGCCCCCACGGGGCTAGGGCTTTCTTT. This translates into CASSPHGARAFF.

This clonotype occurred many times. This chain joins TRBV2 and TRBJ2-5, with no clear D. The CDR3 contains 11 residues. With 7 bases removed from V and 3 bases from J, the gap between germline ends came to 6 bases. From germline, CDR1 is SNHLY and CDR2 FYNNEI. The DNA for the CDR3 is TGTGCCAGCAAGGAAGAAGAGACCCAGTACTTC. Protein product: CASKEEETQYF. Full variable domain (missing parts from reference TRBV2 and TRBJ2-5): EPEVTQTPSHQVTQMGQEVILRCVPISNHLYFYWYRQILGQKVEFLVSFYNNEISEKSEIFDDQFSVERPDGSNFTLKIRSTKLEDSAMYFCASKEEETQYFGPGTRLLVL.

This clonotype was counted a few times. This chain uses TRBV10-3 with TRBJ1-4; unclear D gene. Germline V gene sequence: CDR1 ENHRY, CDR2 SYGVKD. The CDR3 is 16 amino acids. V lost 4 bases and J 1 base, leaving 13 bases between the germline ends. CDR3 protein: CAISGTREETNEKLFF. The CDR3 DNA reads as TGTGCCATCAGTGGCACAAGGGAGGAAACTAATGAAAAACTGTTTTTT.

This clonotype was detected a few times. With a much larger clone just one base away, this may be a read error. The rearrangement joins TRBV2 to TRBJ2-5; possible D gene TRBD2, 5 bases. Germline lookup yields CDR1 SNHLY and CDR2 FYNNEI. The CDR3 consists of 11 residues. Trimming removed 7 bases at V and 9 bases at J, with 12 bases between. CDR3 sequence reads: CASNQLEAQYF. The CDR3 region has the DNA TGTGCCAGCAATCAATTGGAGGCCCAGTACTTC.

The gene calls are TRBV24-1 and TRBJ2-3, with TRBD2 matching 10 bases. The CDR3 sequence is 16 residues long. With 3 bases clipped from V and 6 bases from J, the junction kept 8 bases outside the gene matches. The germline V gene encodes CDR1 KGHDR and CDR2 SFDVKD. This CDR3 reads CATSDPLAGALDTQYF. CDR3 bases: TGTGCCACCAGTGATCCTCTAGCGGGAGCTTTGGATACGCAGTATTTT.

This clonotype showed up just once. CDR3 region: CSAIQGTVGNTEAFF. The DNA for the CDR3 is TGCAGTGCTATCCAAGGGACAGTAGGGAACACTGAAGCTTTCTTT. The chain joins TRBV20-1 to TRBJ1-1, with 7 bases fitting TRBD1. Losses at the gene ends were 4 bases for V and 1 base for J; bases not matched to a gene: 9. The length of the CDR3 is 15 residues. The germline CDR1 and CDR2 sequences are DFQATT and SNEGSKA (reference sequence).

Many counts were recorded for this clonotype. The chain recombines TRBV7-3 with TRBJ1-2; 7 nucleotides agree with TRBD1. J lost 4 bases, V lost 0 bases, and 2 bases had no gene match. The CDR3 totals 14 residues. CDR1 and CDR2 (germline): SGHTA, FQGTGA. For the CDR3, the DNA is TGTGCCAGCAGCTTAACGACAGGGATCTATGGCTACACCTTC. Translated: CASSLTTGIYGYTF.

The genes are TRBV4-1 and TRBJ2-7, with D possibly matching TRBD2 (7 bases). The germline CDR1 and CDR2 sequences are MGHRA and YSYEKL. The CDR3 sequence is 18 residues long. V gave up 0 bases and J gave up 1 base, with 19 bases separating them. The CDR3 region has the DNA TGCGCCAGCAGCCAAGAGAGGGGGGGGAGGACCGTATCCTACGAGCAGTACTTC. Translated: CASSQERGGRTVSYEQYF.

This clonotype was observed a few times. This chain connects TRBV7-9 to TRBJ2-7, with 11 positions matching TRBD2. Germline lookup yields CDR1 SEHNR and CDR2 FQNEAQ (reference sequence). V gave up 6 bases and J gave up 12 bases; unmatched junction bases: 25. This CDR3 comprises 18 residues. CDR3 protein: CASSESVIAGGPNELWYF. The CDR3 DNA is TGTGCCAGCAGTGAATCGGTGATAGCGGGAGGGCCGAACGAATTGTGGTACTTC. Full variable domain (outside the CDR3, taken from reference TRBV7-9 and TRBJ2-7): DTGVSQNPRHKITKRGQNVTFRCDPISEHNRLYWYRQTLGQGPEFLTYFQNEAQLEKSRLLSDRFSAERPKGSFSTLEIQRTEQGDSAMYLCASSESVIAGGPNELWYFGPGTRLTVT.

The chain combines TRBV4-2 with TRBJ1-4; D might be TRBD1 (5 bases). The germline V gene encodes CDR1 LGHNA and CDR2 YNFKEQ. V dropped 5 bases and J dropped 7 bases, with 17 bases sitting between them. CDR3 length equals 15 residues. In DNA form, the CDR3 reads TGTGCCAGCAGCTCTACACAAGGGAGGGGTGAAAAACTGTTTTTT. Translation: CASSSTQGRGEKLFF.

The sample holds a few counts of this clonotype. CDR3 nucleotides: TGTGCCAGCTTTACTGGGAGAAACTATGGCTACACCTTC. Protein sequence: CASFTGRNYGYTF. The rearrangement joins TRBV2 to TRBJ1-2; D is ambiguous. V lost 8 bases to trimming and J lost 2 bases, with 12 bases between them. Per germline, CDR1 SNHLY and CDR2 FYNNEI. This CDR3 is 13 amino acids long.

This clonotype has only a few counts. The rearrangement joins TRBV11-1 to TRBJ1-1; D not certain. Germline CDR1 reads SGHAT; CDR2 reads FQDESV (reference sequence). The V end was cut by 2 bases, the J end by 6 bases, with 19 bases between. This CDR3 region has 16 residues. This CDR3 is CASSLIMGLDGAEAFF. CDR3 nucleotides: TGTGCCAGCAGCTTAATCATGGGGTTGGATGGGGCTGAAGCTTTCTTT.

Comments on this clonotype: Sequence at one end of the junction differs from germline and may be a read error. The rearrangement uses TRBV15 and TRBJ2-5; D is perhaps TRBD2 (6 bases). There are 15 residues in the CDR3. Germline CDR1 reads LNHNV; CDR2 reads YYDKDF (reference sequence). CDR3 in DNA: TGTGCCACCAGCGGAGATCCGACTAGCCAAGAGACCCAGTACTTC. Protein: CATSGDPTSQETQYF.

V is TRBV19 and J is TRBJ1-5; D not resolved. Germline V gives CDR1 LNHDA, CDR2 SQIVND (reference sequence). Trimming pared 2 bases from V and 14 bases from J, leaving 19 bases between. CDR3 length: 14 residues. The CDR3 here is CASSIFGQVGDEHF. The DNA for the CDR3 is TGTGCCAGTAGTATATTCGGGCAGGTCGGCGACGAGCATTTT.

V usage is TRBV3-1 and J usage is TRBJ1-1; 7 bases are a match to TRBD1. V lost 1 base, J lost 7 bases, and 3 bases stayed unmatched. CDR1 LGHDT and CDR2 YNNKEL come from the germline V gene (reference sequence). This CDR3 contains 13 residues. The CDR3 loop is CASSQATGVEAFF. The CDR3 DNA follows: TGTGCCAGCAGCCAAGCTACAGGGGTTGAAGCTTTCTTT.